This T cell receptor (beta chain) was obtained from a study of T cell responses to AZD1222 COVID-19 vaccine. Study-level points and caveats: Donors were largely white British and mainly female; clonal diversity was possibly underestimated. With two AZD1222 doses given, Spike-specific TCR breadth and depth both rose. Repertoire sampling was restricted to post-peak T cell response timepoints. Regions 160-218 and 743-854 held dominance among vaccine-associated CD4 TCRs, which spanned spike.

Trimming at V came to 3 bases and at J to 2 bases, leaving 7 bases not matched to a gene. The CDR3 contains 18 residues. CDR1 is SGHRS and CDR2 is YFSETQ in the germline V gene. Profiling relied on immunoSEQ multiplex PCR, and the TCRdb table lists in-frame clones only, not all of them. The profile shows over 130,000 clones, under 95% of them singletons. Remarks on this clone: The antigen remains undetermined.

The receptor's source is an adult who received the MenACWY meningococcal vaccine as a control. The chain is built from TRBV5-1 and TRBJ2-2; 13 nucleotides line up with TRBD2. Specimen: peripheral blood, collected 28 days after the second dose of the MenACWY control vaccine. The CDR3 region has the DNA TGCGCCAGCAGCTCACAGACTAGCGGGAGGTATAACACCGGGGAGCTGTTTTTT. Amino acids: CASSSQTSGRYNTGELFF. Using reference TRBV5-1 and TRBJ2-2 for the parts outside the CDR3, the full variable domain is KAGVTQTPRYLIKTRGQQVTLSCSPISGHRSVSWYQQTPGQGLQFLFEYFSETQRNKGNFPGRFSGRQFSNSRSEMNVSTLELGDSALYLCASSSQTSGRYNTGELFFGEGSRLTVL.